These 23 T cell receptor beta chains came from one sample sequenced in a study of radiotherapy plus CTLA-4 blockade in lung cancer. The assay was immunoSEQ multiplex PCR, and TCRdb's table has in-frame clones only and misses some. The sample has roughly 54,000 clones; roughly 86% are singletons. The sequenced sample was peripheral blood, obtained from a patient treated with radiotherapy plus ipilimumab. The receptors were gathered from a human donor with non-small cell lung cancer whose response to radiotherapy plus ipilimumab could not be evaluated.

The V and J genes are TRBV5-1 and TRBJ2-7; 11 bases align to TRBD1. Per the germline V gene, CDR1 is SGHRS and CDR2 is YFSETQ. The CDR3 has 16 amino acids. V dropped 4 bases and J dropped 3; count of bases not matched to a gene: 9. CDR3 DNA: TGCGCCAGCAGCGAGTCGGACAGGGGGCTTATCTACGAGCAGTACTTC. It yields the protein CASSESDRGLIYEQYF.

As regards this clone: The same CDR3 can be traced to other DNA sequences in this sample. V gene TRBV18 combines with J gene TRBJ2-1; 11 bases align to TRBD1. The germline CDR1 and CDR2 sequences are KGHSH and LQKENI. This CDR3 region has 15 residues. J gave up 7 bases and V 3 bases, and 5 bases lay outside the gene matches. DNA of the CDR3: TGTGCCAGCTCACCGCGGACAGGGGGCAGGAATGAGCAGTTCTTC. This gives the protein CASSPRTGGRNEQFF.

This sequence joins TRBV29-1 and TRBJ2-3; 9 positions agree with TRBD2. From germline, CDR1 is SQVTM and CDR2 ANQGSEA. The length of the CDR3 is 17 residues. Trimming took 1 base from V and 2 from J; bases not matched to a gene: 10. This CDR3 reads CSVEGIGTSRNTDTQYF. CDR3 DNA: TGCAGCGTTGAAGGGATTGGGACTAGCAGAAACACAGATACGCAGTATTTT.

The chain links TRBV7-9 to TRBJ2-7, with TRBD1 matching over 7 bases. Germline values: CDR1 SEHNR, CDR2 FQNEAQ (reference sequence). The CDR3 has 11 amino acids. Germline trimming cut 9 bases from V and 2 bases from J; bases unmatched to any gene: 1. CDR3 DNA: TGTGCCAGTACAGGGGCCTACGAGCAGTACTTC. Its protein product is CASTGAYEQYF.

This clone has only one observation. The chain employs TRBV5-5 and TRBJ1-2; D is unresolved. This CDR3 is built from 13 residues. Germline assignment: CDR1 SGHKS and CDR2 YYEKEE (reference sequence). Trimming stripped 2 bases from V and 7 bases from J, with 12 bases between. The CDR3 here is CASSFPGAGGYTF. The CDR3 DNA sequence: TGTGCCAGCAGCTTTCCGGGCGCGGGTGGCTACACCTTC.

The V gene is TRBV15, the J gene TRBJ1-2; D gene ambiguous. Germline values: CDR1 LNHNV, CDR2 YYDKDF (reference sequence). This CDR3 has 13 amino acids. Deletions cut 0 bases from V and 8 bases from J, with 10 bases between. DNA for the CDR3: TGTGCCACCAGCAGAGATCGGGTGCAGGGCTACACCTTC. It yields the protein CATSRDRVQGYTF. The full variable domain, its missing parts supplied by reference TRBV15 and TRBJ1-2, is DAMVIQNPRYQVTQFGKPVTLSCSQTLNHNVMYWYQQKSSQAPKLLFHYYDKDFNNEADTPDNFQSRRPNTSFCFLDIRSPGLGDTAMYLCATSRDRVQGYTFGSGTRLTVV.

The chain has TRBV19 and TRBJ1-5; 7 bases are shared with TRBD1. V trimming: 6 bases; J trimming: 4 bases; junction bases outside the gene matches: 3. CDR3 length: 13 residues. CDR1 and CDR2 from the germline V gene are LNHDA and SQIVND (reference sequence). CDR3 loop: CASSHRGNQPQHF. Here the CDR3 DNA reads TGTGCCAGTAGCCACAGGGGTAATCAGCCCCAGCATTTT.

V and J are TRBV7-2 and TRBJ1-1; tentatively, D is TRBD1 (5 bases). V lost 1 base to trimming and J lost 2 bases, with 11 bases between them. This CDR3 contains 15 residues. Germline loops: CDR1 SGHTA, CDR2 FQGNSA. CDR3 nucleotide sequence: TGTGCCAGCAGCTTAGTGGGGGGGGGAAACACTGAAGCTTTCTTT. Translation gives CASSLVGGGNTEAFF.

In the case of this clone: A junction boundary mismatches the germline segment, possibly from a read error. This rearrangement joins TRBV28 to TRBJ1-1; D not certain. The CDR3 extends over 15 amino acids. The germline gives CDR1 MDHEN, CDR2 SYDVKM. DNA for the CDR3: TGTGCCAACAGTTTATCGGCCGGACTCTTACCTGAAGCTTTCTTT. Protein product: CANSLSAGLLPEAFF.

This chain connects TRBV9 to TRBJ1-1; D may be TRBD1 (6 bases). The CDR3 covers 15 residues. Trimming cost V 0 bases and J 4 bases, with 13 bases left between them. CDR1 is SGDLS, CDR2 YYNGEE, per germline. The CDR3 spells CASSVDPGAGTEAFF. CDR3 coding DNA: TGTGCCAGCAGCGTAGACCCAGGGGCGGGCACTGAAGCTTTCTTT.

The chain is built from TRBV28 and TRBJ1-5; no reliable D call. Germline V gene lookup returns CDR1 MDHEN and CDR2 SYDVKM. This CDR3 has 12 residues. The germline V and J ends were trimmed by 6 bases and 7 bases, with 10 bases remaining between them. CDR3 region: CASRPTGQPQHF. The CDR3 nucleotides are TGTGCCAGCAGGCCGACGGGACAGCCCCAGCATTTT.

The chain has TRBV27 and TRBJ2-1, with D tentatively TRBD2 (5 bases). Germline V CDR1 and CDR2: MNHEY, SMNVEV (reference sequence). The CDR3 has 15 residues. Trimming removed 6 bases at V and 8 bases at J, with 20 bases between. This CDR3 is CASSNRLSGGDEQFF. In nucleotides, the CDR3 is TGTGCCAGCAGCAATAGACTAAGCGGCGGTGATGAGCAGTTCTTC.

V gene TRBV18 combines with J gene TRBJ2-6; D unclear. CDR1 KGHSH and CDR2 LQKENI come from the germline V gene. The CDR3 is 17 residues long. V was shortened by 4 bases and J by 4 bases, with 17 bases between the two germline ends. As DNA, the CDR3 is TGTGCCAGCTCACATTCTGCCGGAGCCCGGGGGGCCAACGTCCTGACTTTC. As protein: CASSHSAGARGANVLTF. Combining the CDR3 with reference TRBV18 and TRBJ2-6 gives the whole variable domain NAGVMQNPRHLVRRRGQEARLRCSPMKGHSHVYWYRQLPEEGLKFMVYLQKENIIDESGMPKERFSAEFPKEGPSILRIQQVVRGDSAAYFCASSHSAGARGANVLTFGAGSRLTVL.

In its sample, this clone was seen a few times. V gene TRBV4-3 combines with J gene TRBJ2-7; D may be TRBD2 (5 bases). V shed 0 bases and J shed 6 bases, with 9 bases lying between them. This CDR3 is built from 13 residues. Germline CDR1 is LGHNA and CDR2 is YSLEER. The CDR3 DNA reads as TGCGCCAGCAGCCAAGATGCCGGAGGCGAGCAGTACTTC. It translates to CASSQDAGGEQYF.

V and J are TRBV6-5 and TRBJ2-5; possible D gene TRBD2, 7 bases. The assigned J gene may be wrong: the sequence end matches TRBJ2-7 better. Germline V gene sequence: CDR1 MNHEY, CDR2 SVGAGI. The CDR3 is made up of 14 amino acids. The CDR3 is CASSGGDMGDEQYF. CDR3 nucleotides: TGTGCCAGCAGTGGGGGGGACATGGGGGACGAGCAGTACTTC.

The J gene is TRBJ2-7, the V gene TRBV28; D is unresolved. This CDR3 region has 15 residues. V lost 4 bases and J 7 bases, leaving 20 bases between the germline ends. Germline V gives CDR1 MDHEN, CDR2 SYDVKM. The DNA for the CDR3 is TGTGCCAGCAGTTCGCCAGGTACCCTTTTATTAGAGCAGTACTTC. Translated: CASSSPGTLLLEQYF. The full variable domain, in which reference TRBV28 and TRBJ2-7 provide the parts outside the CDR3, is DVKVTQSSRYLVKRTGEKVFLECVQDMDHENMFWYRQDPGLGLRLIYFSYDVKMKEKGDIPEGYSVSREKKERFSLILESASTNQTSMYLCASSSPGTLLLEQYFGPGTRLTVT.

The chain uses TRBV18 and TRBJ1-1; weak D call: TRBD1 (5 bases). V was shortened by 1 base and J by 4 bases, with 13 bases between the two germline ends. The CDR3 is made up of 15 amino acids. Germline lookup yields CDR1 KGHSH and CDR2 LQKENI. The CDR3 region is CASSPQIGEATEAFF. CDR3 nucleotide sequence: TGTGCCAGCTCACCACAAATAGGGGAAGCCACTGAAGCTTTCTTT.

The chain joins TRBV11-2 to TRBJ1-1; D is undetermined. The CDR3 is 14 residues long. V lost 5 bases to trimming and J lost 0 bases, with 10 bases between them. Germline-derived CDR1 and CDR2 are SGHAT and FQNNGV. CDR3 DNA sequence: TGTGCCAGCAGCGATCGGGGATTGAACACTGAAGCTTTCTTT. Translated: CASSDRGLNTEAFF.

The rearrangement links TRBV27 to TRBJ2-3, with 11 bases lining up with TRBD2. The J segment lost 5 bases and the V segment lost 6 bases, leaving 7 bases of the junction unmatched. This CDR3 has 15 amino acids. Germline V gene sequence: CDR1 MNHEY, CDR2 SMNVEV (reference sequence). CDR3 sequence (DNA): TGTGCCAGCAGCCGTAGCGGGAGGGAGAGAGATACGCAGTATTTT. Protein product: CASSRSGRERDTQYF.

The J gene is TRBJ2-2, the V gene TRBV30; 8 bases fit TRBD1. With V trimmed by 1 base and J by 3 bases, 4 bases remained unmatched. CDR1 is GTSNPN and CDR2 is SVGIG in the germline V gene (reference sequence). The length of the CDR3 is 15 residues. The DNA for the CDR3 is TGTGCCTGGAGTGGACAGGGGCTCGACACCGGGGAGCTGTTTTTT. This gives the protein CAWSGQGLDTGELFF. Using reference TRBV30 and TRBJ2-2 for the parts outside the CDR3, the full variable domain is SQTIHQWPATLVQPVGSPLSLECTVEGTSNPNLYWYRQAAGRGLQLLFYSVGIGQISSEVPQNLSASRPQDRQFILSSKKLLLSDSGFYLCAWSGQGLDTGELFFGEGSRLTVL.

The chain couples TRBV28 to TRBJ2-3; tentatively, D is TRBD1 (5 bases). V was cut by 8 bases and J by 2 bases, with 17 bases left in between. Germline CDR1 and CDR2: MDHEN and SYDVKM. The CDR3 runs 15 residues. CDR3 sequence: CASPPAGRATDTQYF. CDR3 nucleotide sequence: TGTGCCAGCCCCCCGGCTGGCAGGGCCACAGATACGCAGTATTTT. Combining the CDR3 with reference TRBV28 and TRBJ2-3 gives the whole variable domain DVKVTQSSRYLVKRTGEKVFLECVQDMDHENMFWYRQDPGLGLRLIYFSYDVKMKEKGDIPEGYSVSREKKERFSLILESASTNQTSMYLCASPPAGRATDTQYFGPGTRLTVL.

The V and J genes are TRBV15 and TRBJ1-2; tentatively, D is TRBD1 (6 bases). Looked up from germline, CDR1 is LNHNV and CDR2 is YYDKDF (reference sequence). The V end was cut by 6 bases, the J end by 2 bases, with 10 bases between. The CDR3 covers 13 residues. The CDR3 sequence: CATRGGQNYGYTF. Written as DNA, the CDR3 is TGTGCCACCAGGGGGGGGCAAAACTATGGCTACACCTTC.

The chain has TRBV5-4 and TRBJ2-3, with 10 bases fitting TRBD1. This CDR3 is built from 16 residues. Germline V gives CDR1 SGHNT, CDR2 YYREEE (reference sequence). Trimming took 0 bases from V and 1 from J; bases not matched to a gene: 2. CDR3 protein: CASSLGGQGGTDTQYF. CDR3 sequence (DNA): TGTGCCAGCAGCTTGGGCGGACAGGGGGGCACAGATACGCAGTATTTT. The entire variable domain, with the rest obtained from reference TRBV5-4 and TRBJ2-3, is as follows: ETGVTQSPTHLIKTRGQQVTLRCSSQSGHNTVSWYQQALGQGPQFIFQYYREEENGRGNFPPRFSGLQFPNYSSELNVNALELDDSALYLCASSLGGQGGTDTQYFGPGTRLTVL.